There are many counts of the clone carrying this T cell receptor (beta chain). TCRdb recomputed calls from the RT-PCR reads with MiXCR, one row per CDR3 protein. Here the sample spans fewer than 800,000 distinct CDR3 sequences, approximately 14% being singletons. Germline V gene sequence: CDR1 MNHEY, CDR2 SVGAGI. V lost 6 bases and J 0 bases, leaving 19 bases between the germline ends. This CDR3 has 17 residues. The gene calls are TRBV6-5 and TRBJ2-3; D not resolved. The source of this sequence is a female donor in good health, serving as a healthy control. Sequencing was done on a sample of memory CD4+ T cells from blood. CDR3: CASSPTLGRFSTDTQYF. The CDR3, as DNA: TGTGCCAGCAGCCCCACGCTCGGACGGTTTAGCACAGATACGCAGTATTTT.